These T cell receptor beta chains were read from a single sample in a study of metastatic and nonmetastatic thyroid tumors. With MiXCR, TCRdb reprocessed the PCR reads. The data hold around 22,000 clones, with approximately 11% observed a single time. The sample was blood. Receptors were obtained from a female donor with papillary thyroid cancer or a benign thyroid nodule (not recorded which). Some clones in this sample may be carry-over from other donors' samples. Each CDR3 is given with its conserved first and last residue. The order of the fields is clone size, D gene, J gene, V gene, CDR3 protein, CDR3 DNA. A D gene is named only where the DNA matches it firmly. Clone size, where shown, is once, few, many, or a class for clones that have expanded.

few	-	TRBJ2-5	TRBV6-5	CASSYSTEGTQETQYF	TGTGCCAGCAGTTACTCGACAGAGGGAACACAAGAGACCCAGTACTTC
many	-	TRBJ2-5	TRBV6-1	CASSDFQETQYF	TGTGCCAGCAGTGATTTCCAAGAGACCCAGTACTTC
many	TRBD1	TRBJ1-4	TRBV28	CASTSVGQGEKLFF	TGTGCCAGCACCTCAGTGGGACAGGGAGAAAAACTGTTTTTT
many	-	TRBJ1-6	TRBV5-6	CASSLAGNSPLHF	TGTGCCAGCAGCTTGGCCGGGAATTCACCCCTCCACTTT
few	-	TRBJ2-1	TRBV4-2	CASSPLPGDYNEQFF	TGTGCCAGCAGCCCACTCCCGGGAGACTACAATGAGCAGTTCTTC
many	TRBD1	TRBJ1-1	TRBV2	CARTGRSSEAFF	TGTGCCAGGACAGGGAGATCCAGTGAAGCTTTCTTT
many	TRBD2	TRBJ2-3	TRBV9	CASSDRLAGRDTQYF	TGTGCCAGCAGCGACCGACTAGCGGGCAGAGATACGCAGTATTTT
many	TRBD1	TRBJ2-2	TRBV29-1	CSVDIDRAGELFF	TGCAGCGTGGACATTGACAGGGCCGGGGAGCTGTTTTTT
many	TRBD2	TRBJ2-1	TRBV5-8	CASSAAGTSVGDEQFF	TGTGCCAGCAGCGCCGCCGGGACTAGCGTGGGCGATGAGCAGTTCTTC
many	TRBD1	TRBJ2-1	TRBV19	CASSPSGGSYNEQFF	TGTGCCAGTAGTCCATCAGGGGGCTCCTACAATGAGCAGTTCTTC
medium-sized	-	TRBJ1-5	TRBV12-3/TRBV12-4	CASSFTIPPHQPQHF	TGTGCCAGCAGTTTCACGATCCCCCCTCATCAGCCCCAGCATTTT
many	TRBD2	TRBJ2-1	TRBV28	CASNPLAVYNEQFF	TGTGCCAGCAACCCCCTAGCGGTCTACAATGAGCAGTTCTTC
few	TRBD1	TRBJ2-7	TRBV6-2/TRBV6-3	CASSTTVYRGHERYF	TGTGCCAGCAGCACAACCGTGTACAGGGGCCACGAGCGGTACTTC
many	-	TRBJ2-3	TRBV11-1	CASSLETGSSDTQYF	TGTGCCAGCAGCTTAGAAACAGGGTCATCAGATACGCAGTATTTT
many	TRBD2	TRBJ2-7	TRBV20-1	CSASQGSSGSYEQYF	TGCAGTGCTAGTCAAGGTTCTAGCGGGAGTTACGAGCAGTACTTC
-	TRBD1	TRBJ1-5	TRBV19	CASSAVIGTVDQPQHF	TGTGCCAGTAGTGCCGTAATCGGGACAGTGGACCAGCCCCAGCATTTT
many	-	TRBJ2-3	TRBV28	CASILRGSRGGTDTQYF	TGTGCCAGCATACTAAGGGGGAGTAGGGGGGGCACAGATACGCAGTATTTT